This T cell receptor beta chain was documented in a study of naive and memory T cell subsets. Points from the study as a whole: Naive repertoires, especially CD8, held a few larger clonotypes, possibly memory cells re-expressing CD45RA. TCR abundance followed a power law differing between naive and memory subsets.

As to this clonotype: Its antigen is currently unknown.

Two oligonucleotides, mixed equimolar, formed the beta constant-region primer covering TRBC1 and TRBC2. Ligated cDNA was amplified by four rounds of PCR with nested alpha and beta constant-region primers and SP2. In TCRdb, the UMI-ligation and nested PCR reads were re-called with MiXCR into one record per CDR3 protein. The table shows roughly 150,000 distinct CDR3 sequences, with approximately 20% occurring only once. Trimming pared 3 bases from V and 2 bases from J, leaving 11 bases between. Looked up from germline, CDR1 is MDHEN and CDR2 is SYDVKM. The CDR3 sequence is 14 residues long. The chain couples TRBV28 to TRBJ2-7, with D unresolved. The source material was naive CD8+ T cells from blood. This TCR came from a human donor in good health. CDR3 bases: TGTGCCAGCAGTTTTCCTGGCGGAGCCTACGAGCAGTACTTC. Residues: CASSFPGGAYEQYF.